One and the same sample provided the 9 T cell receptor beta chains below, sequenced in a study of cytomegalovirus exposure and HLA in healthy donors. It was with 60 Vbeta and 13 Jbeta primers that the PCR ran. The assay was immunoSEQ multiplex PCR, and TCRdb's table has in-frame clones only and misses some. The sample holds around 110,000 clones, roughly 80% seen once. Sequencing input: PBMCs. These receptors were taken from a man aged 25 to 40 in good health and CMV-seropositive.

V usage is TRBV10-1 and J usage is TRBJ2-7; D uncertain. Germline CDR1 WNHNN, CDR2 SYGVQD (reference sequence). The CDR3 consists of 13 residues. The V end lost 0 bases, the J end lost 3 bases, and 6 bases lay between the germline ends. The CDR3 reads CASSESGNYEQYF. As DNA, the CDR3 is TGCGCCAGCAGTGAGTCGGGCAACTACGAGCAGTACTTC.

The chain carries TRBV14 and TRBJ1-2; D may be TRBD1 (5 bases). Germline CDR1 SGHDN, CDR2 FVKESK. The CDR3 spans 12 residues. V shed 3 bases and J shed 5 bases, with 7 bases lying between them. The CDR3, as DNA: TGTGCCAGCAGCCATGACAGTTATGGCTACACCTTC. Translation: CASSHDSYGYTF.

This rearrangement joins TRBV5-1 to TRBJ1-1; D is ambiguous. V lost 0 bases and J lost 0, with 9 bases in between. The CDR3 runs to 15 residues. The germline V gene encodes CDR1 SGHRS and CDR2 YFSETQ. The CDR3 DNA sequence: TGCGCCAGCAGCTTGGCCGTACAGATGAACACTGAAGCTTTCTTT. Translating gives CASSLAVQMNTEAFF.

The genes are TRBV19 and TRBJ2-2; D remains unclear. Germline V gene lookup returns CDR1 LNHDA and CDR2 SQIVND (reference sequence). The CDR3 length is 13 residues. The V end was cut by 3 bases, the J end by 6 bases, with 8 bases between. CDR3 region: CASSIVIPGELFF. CDR3 in DNA: TGTGCCAGTAGTATCGTAATTCCCGGGGAGCTGTTTTTT.

The genes are TRBV15 and TRBJ1-2, with 8 bases fitting TRBD1. Trimming at V came to 4 bases and at J to 8 bases, leaving 6 bases not matched to a gene. The CDR3 covers 13 residues. Germline V gene data show CDR1 as LNHNV and CDR2 as YYDKDF (reference sequence). The CDR3 loop reads CATSIRTGQGYTF. The CDR3 nucleotides are TGTGCCACCAGCATCCGGACAGGGCAGGGCTACACCTTC.

V usage is TRBV7-3 and J usage is TRBJ2-3, with TRBD2 matching 8 bases. This CDR3 has 14 amino acids. The junction had 4 bases not matched to a gene; V was cut back by 5 bases and J by 3 bases. Germline V gene sequence: CDR1 SGHTA, CDR2 FQGTGA. The CDR3 DNA is TGTGCCAGCAGCCTCGGGGGGGCAACAGATACGCAGTATTTT. Translated: CASSLGGATDTQYF.

The chain carries TRBV20-1 and TRBJ1-2; no firm D call. The CDR3 contains 11 residues. Trimming shortened V by 7 bases and J by 4 bases, and 10 bases separated the two germline ends. Looked up from germline, CDR1 is DFQATT and CDR2 is SNEGSKA (reference sequence). CDR3 sequence: CSVAQSYGYTF. The CDR3 region has the DNA TGCAGTGTGGCACAGAGCTATGGCTACACCTTC.

This clone was seen a few times. This rearrangement joins TRBV4-1 to TRBJ2-7, with D perhaps matching TRBD2 (5 bases). Looked up from germline, CDR1 is MGHRA and CDR2 is YSYEKL. The CDR3 spans 15 residues. V lost 1 base and J 6 bases, leaving 16 bases between the germline ends. The CDR3: CASSQGLGGAGEQYF. In DNA, the CDR3 is TGCGCCAGCAGCCAAGGTCTTGGAGGCGCCGGCGAGCAGTACTTC.

Notes on this clone: One end of the junction is discordant with germline, which a read error may explain. The chain recombines TRBV7-9 with TRBJ2-1, with TRBD2 identical over 8 bases. The CDR3 is 14 amino acids. The germline V gene has CDR1 SEHNR and CDR2 FQNEAQ (reference sequence). The CDR3 DNA sequence: TGTTCCAGCAGCTTACCACTAGCGGACAATGAGCAGTTCTTC. Translated: CSSSLPLADNEQFF.